The 15 T cell receptor beta chains below all came from one sample that was sequenced in a study of OX40 agonist ivuxolimab in advanced cancers. Some clones are missing from TCRdb's copy, which holds only in-frame ones; the method was immunoSEQ multiplex PCR. The sample records under 95,000 clones, around 84% being singletons. The source material was CD4+ or CD8+ T cells sorted from blood, sampled in a trial of the OX40 agonist ivuxolimab. These receptor sequences come from an adult with an advanced solid tumor such as melanoma, head and neck, liver or kidney cancer.

V is TRBV6-5 and J is TRBJ1-1; D gene uncertain. Germline lookup yields CDR1 MNHEY and CDR2 SVGAGI. The length of the CDR3 is 14 residues. Trimming stripped 7 bases from V and 5 bases from J, with 17 bases between. The CDR3 sequence: CASTLTTGRTEAFF. The CDR3, as DNA: TGTGCCAGCACCCTTACCACGGGGAGAACTGAAGCTTTCTTT.

The CDR3 region is CASSLSPLYRGMGSYNEQFF. In DNA, the CDR3 is TGTGCCAGCAGTTTATCGCCCCTTTACAGGGGGATGGGCTCCTACAATGAGCAGTTCTTC. The chain combines TRBV27 with TRBJ2-1, with 8 nucleotides matching TRBD1. The CDR3 runs 20 residues. J was trimmed by 0 bases and V by 0 bases; bases with no gene match: 13. Germline values: CDR1 MNHEY, CDR2 SMNVEV (reference sequence).

The chain carries TRBV19 and TRBJ1-6, with no clear D. The CDR3 runs to 14 residues. Germline CDR1 is LNHDA and CDR2 is SQIVND (reference sequence). The ends were cut back, 7 bases at V and 2 bases at J, with 9 bases in the middle. CDR3 nucleotide sequence: TGTGCCAGTACTGGGGTTGCCTATAATTCACCCCTCCACTTT. Its translation is CASTGVAYNSPLHF.

This clone occurred a few times. The chain couples TRBV30 to TRBJ1-5; D gene ambiguous. Germline V lookup: CDR1 GTSNPN, CDR2 SVGIG (reference sequence). Trimming took off 1 base at V and 4 bases at J, with 8 bases between the two ends. CDR3 length: 13 residues. For the CDR3, the DNA is TGTGCCTGGAGTGAGGATCGGAATCAGCCCCAGCATTTT. Translated, it gives CAWSEDRNQPQHF.

The chain couples TRBV27 to TRBJ1-1; a weak D match, TRBD1 (6 bases). CDR1 is MNHEY and CDR2 is SMNVEV in the germline V gene (reference sequence). Between the trimmed V and J ends, which lost 1 base and 3 bases, there was a span of 9 bases. The CDR3 runs 14 residues. The CDR3 bases are TGTGCCAGCAGTTTATACAGGGAGGACACTGAAGCTTTCTTT. Translation: CASSLYREDTEAFF.

This chain links TRBV11-2 with TRBJ1-4; perhaps TRBD1 as D (6 bases). Germline V gene lookup returns CDR1 SGHAT and CDR2 FQNNGV. V lost 3 bases to trimming and J lost 7 bases, with 12 bases between them. The CDR3 is 14 amino acids. This CDR3 is CASSFGGRSEKLFF. The DNA for the CDR3 is TGTGCCAGCAGCTTCGGGGGCAGGAGTGAAAAACTGTTTTTT.

This clone was seen only once. Since the CDR3 does not end with the conserved phenylalanine or tryptophan, this likely comes from a read error. The chain uses TRBV7-2 and TRBJ1-4; 7 nucleotides agree with TRBD1. This CDR3 has 14 amino acids. The ends lost 4 bases at V and 2 bases at J; junction bases unmatched: 1. Germline loops: CDR1 SGHTA, CDR2 FQGNSA. The CDR3: CASSSRGTNEKLFL. CDR3 bases: TGTGCCAGCAGCTCCAGGGGGACTAATGAAAAACTGTTTCTT.

V usage is TRBV10-3 and J usage is TRBJ1-1; 9 nucleotides line up with TRBD1. The CDR3 runs to 15 residues. Looked up from germline, CDR1 is ENHRY and CDR2 is SYGVKD. V was clipped by 8 bases and J by 0 bases; unmatched bases: 7. The CDR3: CAIRDRAGMNTEAFF. The CDR3 DNA sequence: TGTGCCATCCGGGACAGGGCTGGAATGAACACTGAAGCTTTCTTT.

The chain has TRBV7-3 and TRBJ2-5; possible D gene TRBD2, 5 bases. This CDR3 is built from 13 residues. From germline, CDR1 is SGHTA and CDR2 FQGTGA. Trimming removed 3 bases from V and 3 bases from J, with 8 bases in between. The chain's CDR3 is CASSLQREETQYF. Written as DNA, the CDR3 is TGTGCCAGCAGCTTGCAGAGGGAAGAGACCCAGTACTTC.

A word on this clone: This specimen includes other DNA sequences encoding the same CDR3. This chain joins TRBV21-1 and TRBJ1-2. TRBV21-1 is assigned pseudogene status. The CDR3 covers 11 residues. CDR3 residues: CASSPPERPRF. CDR3 nucleotide sequence: TGTGCCAGCAGCCCACCTGAGAGACCCCGCTTC.

The chain links TRBV30 to TRBJ1-4, with 10 bases matching TRBD1. Germline V gene lookup returns CDR1 GTSNPN and CDR2 SVGIG (reference sequence). The junction had 4 bases not matched to a gene; V was cut back by 3 bases and J by 3 bases. The CDR3 is made up of 15 amino acids. The CDR3 nucleotides are TGTGCCTGGAGACTGACAGGGGGCTCTAATGAAAAACTGTTTTTT. It is translated as CAWRLTGGSNEKLFF.

The chain has TRBV5-1 and TRBJ2-5, with 10 bases identical to TRBD2. Germline loops: CDR1 SGHRS, CDR2 YFSETQ. Trimming took 4 bases from V and 1 from J; bases not matched to a gene: 7. This CDR3 is built from 16 residues. The CDR3 region is CASSGASGGLQETQYF. CDR3 nucleotide sequence: TGCGCCAGCAGCGGAGCTAGCGGGGGCCTCCAAGAGACCCAGTACTTC. Combining the CDR3 with reference TRBV5-1 and TRBJ2-5 gives the whole variable domain KAGVTQTPRYLIKTRGQQVTLSCSPISGHRSVSWYQQTPGQGLQFLFEYFSETQRNKGNFPGRFSGRQFSNSRSEMNVSTLELGDSALYLCASSGASGGLQETQYFGPGTRLLVL.

The rearrangement joins TRBV6-1 to TRBJ2-7; the D gene could be TRBD1 or TRBD2 (5 bases each). Germline V gives CDR1 MNHNS, CDR2 SASEGT. This CDR3 comprises 14 residues. The V end lost 0 bases, the J end lost 8 bases, and 14 bases lay between the germline ends. CDR3: CASSEAGGGNKQYV. For the CDR3, the DNA is TGTGCCAGCAGTGAAGCTGGGGGTGGGAACAAGCAGTACGTC.

The V and J genes are TRBV2 and TRBJ2-2, with D possibly matching TRBD1 (6 bases). V lost 6 bases, J lost 1 base, and 18 bases lay in between. The CDR3 extends over 17 amino acids. Germline V gene lookup returns CDR1 SNHLY and CDR2 FYNNEI. DNA of the CDR3: TGTGCCAGCAGCCCGACAGGAGCCAGGGGGAACACCGGGGAGCTGTTTTTT. Its translation: CASSPTGARGNTGELFF.

The chain uses TRBV7-6 and TRBJ1-5; no definite D call. V dropped 5 bases and J dropped 5 bases, with 10 bases sitting between them. The CDR3 runs to 13 residues. Germline loops: CDR1 SGHVS, CDR2 FNYEAQ. This CDR3 is CASSTYTHQPQHF. As DNA, the CDR3 is TGTGCCAGCAGCACATACACGCATCAGCCCCAGCATTTT.